This T cell receptor (beta chain) stems from a study of blood T cells in healthy people across ages. Together with a sample-barcoded 5' primer, a J-beta primer mix was included in a second PCR lasting about 7 to 11 cycles. Each cDNA molecule was tagged by a template-switch adaptor with 12 random nucleotides. TCRdb fed the 5' RACE reads into MiXCR, producing one record per CDR3 protein. Here the sample spans 700,000 to 950,000 distinct CDR3 sequences, over 45% being singletons. The CDR3 sequence is 14 residues long. Trimming removed 6 bases from V and 0 bases from J, with 9 bases in between. CDR1 and CDR2 from the germline V gene are MNHEY and SVGEGT. Donors ranged from about 6 to 95 years old and were healthy Caucasians in Russia.

The chain employs TRBV6-2 or TRBV6-3 and TRBJ1-5; D might be TRBD1 (5 bases). Sequenced sample: blood. This clonotype was obtained from a young man in good health. The CDR3 protein is CASSWTYSNQPQHF. DNA of the CDR3: TGTGCCAGCAGCTGGACATATAGCAATCAGCCCCAGCATTTT.